These 7 T cell receptor beta chains originate from one sample sequenced in a study of beta chain features in type 1 diabetes. Isolated RNA was reverse transcribed in full, so expressed TCRB transcripts were sequenced. Assay: immunoSEQ multiplex PCR; the TCRdb copy retains only in-frame clones and omits some. The table lists roughly 250,000 clones, under 70% of them singletons. Sequencing used naive CD4+ T cells from blood. Receptors were obtained from a man under 40 in good health.

The chain joins TRBV11-1 to TRBJ2-1; 7 bases line up with TRBD2. The junction had 10 bases not matched to a gene; V was cut back by 5 bases and J by 0 bases. This CDR3 region has 17 residues. Germline values: CDR1 SGHAT, CDR2 FQDESV (reference sequence). In DNA form, the CDR3 reads TGTGCCAGCAGCGTCCCGGGGGGACTAAGCTCCTACAATGAGCAGTTCTTC. It codes for CASSVPGGLSSYNEQFF.

The rearrangement links TRBV9 to TRBJ1-4; no firm D call. V lost 0 bases and J lost 5, with 8 bases in between. CDR1 is SGDLS and CDR2 is YYNGEE in the germline V gene. CDR3 length: 14 residues. The CDR3 nucleotides are TGTGCCAGCAGCGTAGGCCCGGAGAATGAAAAACTGTTTTTT. Its translation: CASSVGPENEKLFF.

The chain recombines TRBV7-2 with TRBJ2-1, with 14 bases fitting TRBD2. The germline V gene has CDR1 SGHTA and CDR2 FQGNSA. The CDR3 contains 18 residues. V shed 5 bases, J shed 2 bases, and the junction held 8 bases outside the gene matches. Here the CDR3 reads CASSAPGLAGDPYNEQFF. The CDR3 nucleotides are TGTGCCAGCAGCGCACCGGGACTAGCGGGAGACCCCTACAATGAGCAGTTCTTC.

The chain recombines TRBV19 with TRBJ2-7; D is ambiguous. Trimming took off 4 bases at V and 0 bases at J, with 10 bases between the two ends. Germline loops: CDR1 LNHDA, CDR2 SQIVND (reference sequence). This CDR3 has 14 residues. The CDR3 DNA sequence: TGTGCCAGTAGTACAGGACGGAGCTCCTACGAGCAGTACTTC. This codes for CASSTGRSSYEQYF.

The V call is TRBV29-1, the J call TRBJ2-7; weak D call: TRBD1 (6 bases). V gave up 4 bases and J gave up 3 bases, with 10 bases separating them. Germline loops: CDR1 SQVTM, CDR2 ANQGSEA. The CDR3 sequence is 12 residues long. The CDR3 here is CSVGKGGYEQYF. The DNA for the CDR3 is TGCAGCGTTGGAAAAGGGGGCTACGAGCAGTACTTC.

The V gene is TRBV27, the J gene TRBJ2-5; 7 nucleotides match TRBD2. V was clipped by 1 base and J by 3 bases; unmatched bases: 2. This CDR3 has 14 residues. Germline values: CDR1 MNHEY, CDR2 SMNVEV (reference sequence). The CDR3 protein is CASSLWGTKETQYF. CDR3 DNA: TGTGCCAGCAGTTTATGGGGGACTAAAGAGACCCAGTACTTC.

The chain links TRBV30 to TRBJ1-3; D is possibly TRBD1 (5 bases). V was shortened by 4 bases and J by 0 bases, with 7 bases between the two germline ends. Germline lookup yields CDR1 GTSNPN and CDR2 SVGIG (reference sequence). CDR3 length equals 13 residues. This CDR3 is CAWTGLSGNTIYF. The DNA of the CDR3 is TGTGCCTGGACAGGGCTCTCTGGAAACACCATATATTTT. Supplemented by reference TRBV30 and TRBJ1-3, the full variable domain reads SQTIHQWPATLVQPVGSPLSLECTVEGTSNPNLYWYRQAAGRGLQLLFYSVGIGQISSEVPQNLSASRPQDRQFILSSKKLLLSDSGFYLCAWTGLSGNTIYFGEGSWLTVV.